This T cell receptor (beta chain) was captured in a study of blood T cells in healthy people across ages. The use of a sample-barcoded 5' primer and a J-beta primer mix characterized a second PCR of roughly 6 to 11 cycles. TCRdb re-called the 5' RACE reads through MiXCR, storing one row per CDR3 protein. Counted here are approximately 940,000 distinct CDR3 sequences, about 48% occurring once; the ten biggest clones make up 13%. This clonotype was observed a few times. This receptor was taken from a man aged 30-40 years in good health. Sequencing was done on a sample of blood.

CDR3 residues: CASSQLAVQAYGYTF. CDR3 DNA sequence: TGTGCCAGCAGCCAACTCGCGGTTCAGGCCTATGGCTACACCTTC. This chain uses TRBV3-1 with TRBJ1-2; no firm D call. This CDR3 contains 15 residues. Trimming shortened V by 2 bases and J by 4 bases, and 14 bases separated the two germline ends. Germline lookup yields CDR1 LGHDT and CDR2 YNNKEL (reference sequence).